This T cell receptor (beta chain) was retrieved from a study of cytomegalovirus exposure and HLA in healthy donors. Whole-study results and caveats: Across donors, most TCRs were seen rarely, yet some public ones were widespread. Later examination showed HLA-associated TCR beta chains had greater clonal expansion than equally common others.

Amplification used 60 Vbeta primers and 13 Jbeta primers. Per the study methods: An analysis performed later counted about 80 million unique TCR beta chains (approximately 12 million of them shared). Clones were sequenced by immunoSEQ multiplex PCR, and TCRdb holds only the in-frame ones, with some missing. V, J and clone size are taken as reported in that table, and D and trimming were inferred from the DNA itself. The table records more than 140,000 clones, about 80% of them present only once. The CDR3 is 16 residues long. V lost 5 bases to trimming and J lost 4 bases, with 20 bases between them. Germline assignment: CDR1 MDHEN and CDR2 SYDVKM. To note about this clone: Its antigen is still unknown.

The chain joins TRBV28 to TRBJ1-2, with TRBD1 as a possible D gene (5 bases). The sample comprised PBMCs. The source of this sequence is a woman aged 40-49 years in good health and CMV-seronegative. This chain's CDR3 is CASSPGGGIPPYGYTF. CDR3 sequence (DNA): TGTGCCAGCAGTCCCGGGGGGGGGATCCCACCCTATGGCTACACCTTC.